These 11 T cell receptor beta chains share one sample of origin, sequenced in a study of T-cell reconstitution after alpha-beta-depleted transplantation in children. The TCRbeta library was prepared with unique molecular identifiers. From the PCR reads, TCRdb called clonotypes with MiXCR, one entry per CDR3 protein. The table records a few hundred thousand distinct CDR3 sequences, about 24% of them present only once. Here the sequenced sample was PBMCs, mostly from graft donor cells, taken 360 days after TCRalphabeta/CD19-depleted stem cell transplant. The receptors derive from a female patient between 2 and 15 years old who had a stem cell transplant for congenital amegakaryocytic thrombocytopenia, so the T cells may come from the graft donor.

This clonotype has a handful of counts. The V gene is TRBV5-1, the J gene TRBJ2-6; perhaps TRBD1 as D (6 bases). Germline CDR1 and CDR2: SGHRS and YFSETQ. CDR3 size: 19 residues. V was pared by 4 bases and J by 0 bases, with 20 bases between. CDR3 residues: CASSRPSTGTFSGANVLTF. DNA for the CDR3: TGCGCCAGCAGCCGTCCATCAACAGGGACGTTCTCTGGGGCCAACGTCCTGACTTTC.

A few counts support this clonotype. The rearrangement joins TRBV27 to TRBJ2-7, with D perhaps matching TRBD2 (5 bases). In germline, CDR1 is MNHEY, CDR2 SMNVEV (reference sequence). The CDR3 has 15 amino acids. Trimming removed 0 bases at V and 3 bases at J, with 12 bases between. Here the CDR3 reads CASSLSVILGYEQYF. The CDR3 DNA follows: TGTGCCAGCAGTTTATCAGTTATACTAGGCTACGAGCAGTACTTC.

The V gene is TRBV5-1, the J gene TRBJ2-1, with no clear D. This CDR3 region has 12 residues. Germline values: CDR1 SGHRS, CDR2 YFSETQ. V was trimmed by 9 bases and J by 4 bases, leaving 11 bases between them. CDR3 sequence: CATRDGYNEQFF. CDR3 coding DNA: TGCGCCACCCGAGACGGATACAATGAGCAGTTCTTC.

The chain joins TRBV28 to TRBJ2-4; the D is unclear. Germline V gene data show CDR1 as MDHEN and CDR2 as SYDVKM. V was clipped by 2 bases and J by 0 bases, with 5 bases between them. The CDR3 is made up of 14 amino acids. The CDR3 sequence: CASSLMLAKNIQYF. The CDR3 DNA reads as TGTGCCAGCAGTTTAATGCTAGCCAAAAACATTCAGTACTTC.

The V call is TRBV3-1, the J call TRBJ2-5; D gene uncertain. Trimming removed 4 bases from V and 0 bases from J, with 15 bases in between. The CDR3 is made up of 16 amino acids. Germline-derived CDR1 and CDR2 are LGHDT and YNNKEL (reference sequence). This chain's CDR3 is CASSPLSAWYQETQYF. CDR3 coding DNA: TGTGCCAGCAGCCCCTTATCTGCATGGTACCAAGAGACCCAGTACTTC.

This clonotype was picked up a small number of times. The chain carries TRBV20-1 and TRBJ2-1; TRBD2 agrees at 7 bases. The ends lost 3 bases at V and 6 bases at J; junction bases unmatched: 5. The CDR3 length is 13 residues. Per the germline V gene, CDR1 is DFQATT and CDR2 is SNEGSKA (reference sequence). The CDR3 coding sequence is TGCAGTGCTAGTGAGACTAGCACCAATGAGCAGTTCTTC. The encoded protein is CSASETSTNEQFF.

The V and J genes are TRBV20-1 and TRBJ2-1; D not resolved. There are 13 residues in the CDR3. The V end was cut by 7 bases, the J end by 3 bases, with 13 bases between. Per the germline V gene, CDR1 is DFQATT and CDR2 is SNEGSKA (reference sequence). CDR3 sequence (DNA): TGCAGTGTTTTGAGAGCCCTCTACAATGAGCAGTTCTTC. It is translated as CSVLRALYNEQFF.

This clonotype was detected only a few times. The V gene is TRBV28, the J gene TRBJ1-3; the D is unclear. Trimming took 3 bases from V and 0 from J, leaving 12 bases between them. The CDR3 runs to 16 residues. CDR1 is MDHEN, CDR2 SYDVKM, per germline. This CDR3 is CASSLSPASSGNTIYF. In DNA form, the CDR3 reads TGTGCCAGCAGTTTGTCCCCGGCAAGCTCTGGAAACACCATATATTTT.

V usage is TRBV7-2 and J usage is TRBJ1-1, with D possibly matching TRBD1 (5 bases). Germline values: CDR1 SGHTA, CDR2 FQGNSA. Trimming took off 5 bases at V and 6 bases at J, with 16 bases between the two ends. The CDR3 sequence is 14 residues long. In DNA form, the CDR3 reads TGTGCCAGCAGCCCTCCTGGATGGGGGGCTGAAGCTTTCTTT. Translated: CASSPPGWGAEAFF.

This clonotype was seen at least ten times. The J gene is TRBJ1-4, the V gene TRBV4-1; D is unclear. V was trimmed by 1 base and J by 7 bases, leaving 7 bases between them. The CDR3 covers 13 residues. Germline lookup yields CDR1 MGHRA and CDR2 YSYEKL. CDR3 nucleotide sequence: TGCGCCAGCAGCCAAGTTCTGGGTGAAAAACTGTTTTTT. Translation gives CASSQVLGEKLFF.

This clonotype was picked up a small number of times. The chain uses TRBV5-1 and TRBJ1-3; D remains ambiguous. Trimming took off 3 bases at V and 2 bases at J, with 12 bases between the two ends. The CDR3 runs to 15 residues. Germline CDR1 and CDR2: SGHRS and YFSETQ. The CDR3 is CASSSDHFTGNTIYF. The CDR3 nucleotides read TGCGCCAGCAGCTCTGACCATTTTACTGGAAACACCATATATTTT.